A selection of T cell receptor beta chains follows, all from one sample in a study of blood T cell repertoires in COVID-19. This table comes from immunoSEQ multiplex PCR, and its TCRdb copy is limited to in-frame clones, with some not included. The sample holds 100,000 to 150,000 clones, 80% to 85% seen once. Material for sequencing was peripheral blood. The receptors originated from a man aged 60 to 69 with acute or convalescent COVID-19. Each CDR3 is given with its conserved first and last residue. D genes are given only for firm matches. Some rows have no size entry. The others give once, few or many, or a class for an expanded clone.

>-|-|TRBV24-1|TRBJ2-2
TGTGCCACCAGTGATTTGCAGGCGGGCAAGAACACCGGGGAGCTGTTTTTT
CATSDLQAGKNTGELFF
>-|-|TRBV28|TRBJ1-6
TGTGCCAGCAGTCCGAAATCCATCCTTCGTAGTTCACCCCTCCACTTT
CASSPKSILRSSPLHF
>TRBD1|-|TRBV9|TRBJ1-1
TGTGCCAGCAGCGTAGGAAACGCAGGGGGACGTGGGAACACTGAAGCTTTCTTT
CASSVGNAGGRGNTEAFF
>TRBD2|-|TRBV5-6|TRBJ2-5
TGTGCCAGCAGCTCCCCACTAGCGGGAAAGGAGACCCAGTACTTC
CASSSPLAGKETQYF
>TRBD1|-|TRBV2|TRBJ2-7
TGTGCCAGCAGTGGAGGCAGGGGGCGATTTACCTACGAGCAGTACTTC
CASSGGRGRFTYEQYF
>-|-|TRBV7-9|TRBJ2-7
TGTGCCAGCAGCCAAAGTGGGACAACCTCCGTAGAGCAGTACTTC
CASSQSGTTSVEQYF
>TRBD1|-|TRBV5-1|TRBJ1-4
TGCGCCAGCAGCCTCCCCGGGACAGGGGGTATCGATGAAAAACTGTTTTTT
CASSLPGTGGIDEKLFF
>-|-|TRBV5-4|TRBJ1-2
TGTGCCAGCAGCGGGGCAGACTATGGCTACACCTTC
CASSGADYGYTF
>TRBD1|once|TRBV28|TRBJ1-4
TGTGCCAGCAGATCCGGGACAGGGGCCGAAAAACTGTTTTTT
CASRSGTGAEKLFF
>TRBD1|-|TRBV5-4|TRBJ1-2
TGTGCCAGCAGCTTAAGGAGGGGGCTGGGCTACACCTTC
CASSLRRGLGYTF
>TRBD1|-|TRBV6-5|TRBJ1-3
TGTGCCCTTAGAGGGACAGGCGACTCTGGAAACACCATATATTTT
CALRGTGDSGNTIYF
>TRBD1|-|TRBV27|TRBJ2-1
TGTGCCAGCACGTGGGGACAGGGGGTTGGTGAGCAGTTCTTC
CASTWGQGVGEQFF
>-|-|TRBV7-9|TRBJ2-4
TGTGCCAGCAGCTTAGAACTGGGGGAGGAGTACTTC
CASSLELGEEYF
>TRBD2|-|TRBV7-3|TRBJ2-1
TGTGCCAGCAGCTTAGATAGCGGGAGCTTTAGCTCCTACAATGAGCAGTTCTTC
CASSLDSGSFSSYNEQFF
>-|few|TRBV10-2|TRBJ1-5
TGCGCCAGCACCGACACAGGGTCCGGAGGCAATCAGCCCCAGCATTTT
CASTDTGSGGNQPQHF
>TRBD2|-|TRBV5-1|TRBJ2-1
TGCGCCAGCAGCTTGGTTCTAGCGGCCACCTACAATGAGCAGTTCTTC
CASSLVLAATYNEQFF
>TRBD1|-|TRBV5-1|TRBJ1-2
TGCGCCAGCAGCGCCGGGACAGGGATTAACTATGGCTACACCTTC
CASSAGTGINYGYTF
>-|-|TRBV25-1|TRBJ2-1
TGTGCCAGCAATTCAGGGCGCGGAAGCTCCTACAATGAGCAGTTCTTC
CASNSGRGSSYNEQFF
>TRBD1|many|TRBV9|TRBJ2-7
TGTGCCAGCAGCGTAGGGCAGGGGGCTACCTACGAGCAGTACTTC
CASSVGQGATYEQYF
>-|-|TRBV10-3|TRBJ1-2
TGTGCCATCAGTGATAGAGGGAGGCCAGATGACGACGGCTACACCTTC
CAISDRGRPDDDGYTF
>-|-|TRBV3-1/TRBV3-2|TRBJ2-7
TGTGCCAGCAGCCAAGTTTCACAGAAGTACGAGCAGTACTTC
CASSQVSQKYEQYF
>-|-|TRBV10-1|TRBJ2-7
TGCGCCAGCAGTGAGTCCGGAGTTTACGAGCAGTACTTC
CASSESGVYEQYF
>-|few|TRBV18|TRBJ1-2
TGTGCCAGCTCACTGGGAGGTGGGAGCTATGGCTACACCTTC
CASSLGGGSYGYTF
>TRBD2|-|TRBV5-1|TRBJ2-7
TGCGCCAGCAGCTTGGTCCCGGGACTAGCGGTTAGGGGTATAAGGCAGTACTTC
CASSLVPGLAVRGIRQYF
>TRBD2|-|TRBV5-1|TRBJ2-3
TGCGCCAGCAGCTCGGGACTAGCGGGGCGCACAGATACGCAGTATTTT
CASSSGLAGRTDTQYF
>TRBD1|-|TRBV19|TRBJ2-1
TGTGCCAGTAGTACCAGGCAGGGACAGGGGTTAGGGGAGCAGTTCTTC
CASSTRQGQGLGEQFF
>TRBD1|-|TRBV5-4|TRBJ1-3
TGTGCCAGCAGCCGGCAGGGGGTTAGCTCTGGAAACACCATATATTTT
CASSRQGVSSGNTIYF
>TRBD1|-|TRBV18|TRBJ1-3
TGTGCCAGCTCAAGTTATCCTCGACAGGGTGGAAACACCATATATTTT
CASSSYPRQGGNTIYF
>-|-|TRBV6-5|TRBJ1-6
TGTGCCAGCAGTCACAGGGCCAGGGAGTCACCCCTCCACTTT
CASSHRARESPLHF
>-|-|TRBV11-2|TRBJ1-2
TGTGCCAGCAGCTTAGGCACAGTTACTAACTATGGCTACACCTTC
CASSLGTVTNYGYTF
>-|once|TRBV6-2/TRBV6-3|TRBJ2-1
TGTGCCAGCAGTTACGGAGCGGACTTCAGCTCCTACAATGAGCAGTTCTTC
CASSYGADFSSYNEQFF
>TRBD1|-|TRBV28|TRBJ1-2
TGTGCCAGCAGTTTAAGCGGACAGGGGGCGGGAGGCTACACCTTC
CASSLSGQGAGGYTF
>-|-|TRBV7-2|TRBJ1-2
TGTGCCAGCAGCTTAGATCCGGGGGTATATGACTATGGCTACACCTTC
CASSLDPGVYDYGYTF
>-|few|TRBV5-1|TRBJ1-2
TGCGCCAGCAGCTCGGGAAACTATGGCTACACCTTC
CASSSGNYGYTF
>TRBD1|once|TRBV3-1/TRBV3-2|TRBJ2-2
TGTGCCAGCAGCCCGGGGACAGGGGTTGGTCGGGAGCTGTTTTTT
CASSPGTGVGRELFF
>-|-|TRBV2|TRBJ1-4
TGTGCCAGCAGTGAATTCGGCGGTATGGAGGGCGGGGAAAAACTGTTTTTT
CASSEFGGMEGGEKLFF
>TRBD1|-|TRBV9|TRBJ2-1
TGTGCCAGCAGCGGCCGGACAGGGGACCTTGAGCAGTTCTTC
CASSGRTGDLEQFF
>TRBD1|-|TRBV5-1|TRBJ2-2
TGCGCCAGCAGCAGGACAGGGGCCGGGGAGCTGTTTTTT
CASSRTGAGELFF
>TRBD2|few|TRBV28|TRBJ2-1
TGTGCCAGCAGTCGGACTAGCAGCTACAATGAGCAGTTCTTC
CASSRTSSYNEQFF
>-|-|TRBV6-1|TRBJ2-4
TGTGCCAGCAGTGAAGCTTGGGGCAGGGGTTACATTCAGTACTTC
CASSEAWGRGYIQYF
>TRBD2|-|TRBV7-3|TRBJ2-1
TGTGCCAGCAGCCCTCTGGGAGGGCCTCGGGAGCAGTTCTTC
CASSPLGGPREQFF
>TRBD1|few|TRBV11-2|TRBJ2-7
TGTGCCAGCAGCTTGGGGACAGGCCCCTACGAGCAGTACTTC
CASSLGTGPYEQYF
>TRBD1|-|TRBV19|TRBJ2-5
TGTGCCAGTAGTATGTCACAGGGGGGCGGGGAGACCCAGTACTTC
CASSMSQGGGETQYF
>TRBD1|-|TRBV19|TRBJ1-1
TGTGCCAGTTATCAGGGGGCGGACACTGAAGCTTTCTTT
CASYQGADTEAFF
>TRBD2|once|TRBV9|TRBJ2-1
TGTGCCAGCAGCGTAACGGGAGGGCCGTATGAGCAGTTCTTC
CASSVTGGPYEQFF
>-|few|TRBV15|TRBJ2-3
TGTGCCACCGCGGTTGATGATACGCAGTATTTT
CATAVDDTQYF
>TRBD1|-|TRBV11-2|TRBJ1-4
TGTGCCAGCAGCTTGTCTAGGGGGCCTAATGAAAAACTGTTTTTT
CASSLSRGPNEKLFF
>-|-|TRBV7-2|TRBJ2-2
TGTGCCAGCAGCTTAGTCTCGGGGGGCACGGCCGGGGAGCTGTTTTTT
CASSLVSGGTAGELFF
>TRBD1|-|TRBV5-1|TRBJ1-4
TGCGCCAGCAGCCTCGGGCCCGGGACAGATAATGAAAAACTGTTTTTT
CASSLGPGTDNEKLFF
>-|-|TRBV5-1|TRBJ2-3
TGCGCCAGCAGCTTGGAGGGGGGCACAGATACGCAGTATTTT
CASSLEGGTDTQYF
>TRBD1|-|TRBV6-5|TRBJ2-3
TGTGCCAGCAGAAAGAGACAGGGTGGCACAGATACGCAGTATTTT
CASRKRQGGTDTQYF
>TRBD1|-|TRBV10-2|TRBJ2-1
TGCGCCAGCAGGGACAGGCCCATATCCTACAATGAGCAGTTCTTC
CASRDRPISYNEQFF
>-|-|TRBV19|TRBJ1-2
TGTGCCAGTAGTATTGGGGCGGGGGAGAATGGCTACACCTTC
CASSIGAGENGYTF
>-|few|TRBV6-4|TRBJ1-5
TGTGCCAGCAGTGACGGGGACTGCGGTCGCAATCAGCCCCAGCATTTT
CASSDGDCGRNQPQHF
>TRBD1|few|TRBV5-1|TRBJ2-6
TGCGCCAGCAGCTCGAACAGGGGCCCCTCTGGGGCCAACGTCCTGACTTTC
CASSSNRGPSGANVLTF